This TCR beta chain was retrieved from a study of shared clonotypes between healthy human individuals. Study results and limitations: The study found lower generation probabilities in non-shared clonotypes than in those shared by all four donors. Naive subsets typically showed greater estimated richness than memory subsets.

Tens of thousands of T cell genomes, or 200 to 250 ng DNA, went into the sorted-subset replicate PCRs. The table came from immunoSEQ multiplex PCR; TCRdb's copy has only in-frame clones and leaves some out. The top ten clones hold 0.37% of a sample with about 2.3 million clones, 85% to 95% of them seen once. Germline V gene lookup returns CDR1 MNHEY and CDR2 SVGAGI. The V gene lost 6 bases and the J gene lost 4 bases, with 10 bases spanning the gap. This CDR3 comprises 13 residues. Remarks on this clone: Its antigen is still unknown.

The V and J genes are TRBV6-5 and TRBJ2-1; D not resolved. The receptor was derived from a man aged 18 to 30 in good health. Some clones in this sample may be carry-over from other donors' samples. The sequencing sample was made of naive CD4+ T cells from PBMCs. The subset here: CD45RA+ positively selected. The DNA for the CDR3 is TGTGCCAGCAGGCCGGACCCTTACAATGAGCAGTTCTTC. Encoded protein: CASRPDPYNEQFF.